This TCR beta chain was sequenced for a study of blood T cell repertoires in COVID-19. Generated by immunoSEQ multiplex PCR, the TCRdb table keeps only in-frame clones and is missing some. The sample has about 130,000 clones; about 80% are singletons. V was pared by 5 bases and J by 4 bases, with 17 bases of the junction left unmatched. Per germline, CDR1 LNHNV and CDR2 YYDKDF (reference sequence). CDR3 length: 17 residues. This chain connects TRBV15 to TRBJ2-7; the match to TRBD1 covers 7 bases. Input material: peripheral blood. The sequence was collected from a woman in her sixties or seventies with acute or convalescent COVID-19. Here the CDR3 reads CATSLRSRQGIGYEQYF. In DNA, the CDR3 is TGTGCCACCAGCCTCCGTTCGAGACAGGGAATAGGTTACGAGCAGTACTTC.